The clone carrying this T cell receptor beta chain turned up a few times. Antigen specificity is unknown. Each CDR3 protein gets one entry after TCRdb re-called the reads with MiXCR. The table includes about a million distinct CDR3 sequences, less than 35% detected once. V shed 5 bases, J shed 5 bases, and the junction held 7 bases outside the gene matches. This CDR3 region has 15 residues. Germline V gene data show CDR1 as SGHVS and CDR2 as FQNEAQ. The data were obtained in a study of T cell repertoires in cytomegalovirus infection. This specimen consisted of cultured CD8+ T cells from PBMCs, obtained from culture after CMV antigen stimulation. The receptor was derived from a human donor in good health (CMV status not recorded). Some clones in this sample may be carry-over from other donors' samples. This chain connects TRBV7-8 to TRBJ1-4, with TRBD1 identical over 8 bases. The CDR3 region is CASSAGQGRNEKLFF. The CDR3 coding sequence is TGTGCCAGCAGCGCCGGACAGGGACGGAATGAAAAACTGTTTTTT.